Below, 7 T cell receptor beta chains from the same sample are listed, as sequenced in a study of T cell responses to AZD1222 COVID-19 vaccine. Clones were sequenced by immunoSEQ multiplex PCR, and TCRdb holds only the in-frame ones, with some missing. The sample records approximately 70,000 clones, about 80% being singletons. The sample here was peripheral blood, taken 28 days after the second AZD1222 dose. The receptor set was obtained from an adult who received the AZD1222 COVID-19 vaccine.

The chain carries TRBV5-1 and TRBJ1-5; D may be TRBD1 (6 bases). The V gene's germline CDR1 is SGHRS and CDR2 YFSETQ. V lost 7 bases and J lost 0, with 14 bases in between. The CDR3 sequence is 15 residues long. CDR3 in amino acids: CASLTGKSSNQPQHF. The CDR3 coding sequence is TGCGCCAGCTTGACAGGAAAATCTAGCAATCAGCCCCAGCATTTT.

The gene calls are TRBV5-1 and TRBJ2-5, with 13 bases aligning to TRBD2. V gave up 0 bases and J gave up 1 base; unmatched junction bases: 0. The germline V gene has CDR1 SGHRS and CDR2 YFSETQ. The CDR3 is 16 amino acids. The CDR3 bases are TGCGCCAGCAGCTTGGGGACTAGCGGGGGCCAAGAGACCCAGTACTTC. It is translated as CASSLGTSGGQETQYF.

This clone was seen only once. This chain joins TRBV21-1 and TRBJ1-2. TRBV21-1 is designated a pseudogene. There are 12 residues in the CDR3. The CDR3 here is CASTHGSNGYTF. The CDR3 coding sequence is TGTGCCAGCACCCACGGTTCAAATGGCTACACCTTC.

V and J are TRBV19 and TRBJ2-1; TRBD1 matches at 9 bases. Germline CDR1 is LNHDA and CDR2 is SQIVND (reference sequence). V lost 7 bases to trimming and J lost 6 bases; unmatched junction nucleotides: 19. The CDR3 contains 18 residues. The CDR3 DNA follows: TGTGCCAGTACGTTTGGGACAGGGATCCAATTGGGCGTCAATGAGCAGTTCTTC. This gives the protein CASTFGTGIQLGVNEQFF.

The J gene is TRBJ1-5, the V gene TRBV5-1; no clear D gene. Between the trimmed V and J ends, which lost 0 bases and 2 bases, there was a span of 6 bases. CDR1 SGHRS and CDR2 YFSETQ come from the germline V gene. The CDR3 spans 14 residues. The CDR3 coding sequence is TGCGCCAGCAGCTTGGATTCAGGCAATCAGCCCCAGCATTTT. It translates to CASSLDSGNQPQHF.

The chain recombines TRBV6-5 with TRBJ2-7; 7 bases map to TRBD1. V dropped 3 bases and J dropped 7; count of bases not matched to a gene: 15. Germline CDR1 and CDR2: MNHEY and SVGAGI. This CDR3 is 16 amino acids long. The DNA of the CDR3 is TGTGCCAGCAGTTATAACCCCTCGACAGGGCCTAGAGAGCAGTACTTC. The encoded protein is CASSYNPSTGPREQYF.

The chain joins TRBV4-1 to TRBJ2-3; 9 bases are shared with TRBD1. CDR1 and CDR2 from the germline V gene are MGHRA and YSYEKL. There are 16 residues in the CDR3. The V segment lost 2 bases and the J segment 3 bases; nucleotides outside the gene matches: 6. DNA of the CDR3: TGCGCCAGCAGCCAACAACGGGACAGGGTAACAGATACGCAGTATTTT. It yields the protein CASSQQRDRVTDTQYF.